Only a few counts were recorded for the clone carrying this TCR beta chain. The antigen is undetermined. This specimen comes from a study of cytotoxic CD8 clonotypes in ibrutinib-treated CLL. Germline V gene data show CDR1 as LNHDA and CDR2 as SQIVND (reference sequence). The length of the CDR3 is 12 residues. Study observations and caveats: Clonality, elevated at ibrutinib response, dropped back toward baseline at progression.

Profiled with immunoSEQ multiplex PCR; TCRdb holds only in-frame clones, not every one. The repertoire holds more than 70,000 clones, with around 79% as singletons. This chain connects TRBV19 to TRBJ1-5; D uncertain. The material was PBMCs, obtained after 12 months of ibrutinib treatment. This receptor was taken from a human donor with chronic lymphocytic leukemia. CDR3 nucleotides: TGTGCTGCCCACGCCCCCGGGCAGCCCCAGCATTTT. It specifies CAAHAPGQPQHF.